This T cell receptor (beta chain) stems from a study of OX40 agonist ivuxolimab in advanced cancers. CDR1 GTSNPN and CDR2 SVGIG come from the germline V gene (reference sequence). The junction had 4 bases not matched to a gene; V was cut back by 4 bases and J by 4 bases. The CDR3 length is 13 residues. Generated by immunoSEQ multiplex PCR, the TCRdb table keeps only in-frame clones and is missing some. The sample lists some 86,000 clones; more than 80% were seen once. The chain joins TRBV30 to TRBJ1-1, with TRBD1 matching 9 bases. The clonotype originates from an adult with an advanced solid tumor such as melanoma, head and neck, liver or kidney cancer. This sample comprised CD4+ or CD8+ T cells sorted from blood, obtained in a trial of the OX40 agonist ivuxolimab. CDR3 amino acids: CAWNPDRGTEAFF. DNA of the CDR3: TGTGCCTGGAACCCGGACAGGGGCACTGAAGCTTTCTTT.